These 7 T cell receptor beta chains came from one sample sequenced in a study of blood T cell repertoires in COVID-19. TCRdb keeps only in-frame clones here, not all; method: immunoSEQ multiplex PCR. Of approximately 360,000 clones in the sample, almost 90% were seen once. Sequencing was performed on peripheral blood. All receptors come from a man between 18 and 35 years old with active or convalescent COVID-19.

This clone was counted once. The chain has TRBV6-5 and TRBJ1-4, with 7 bases lining up with TRBD1. V was pared by 0 bases and J by 3 bases, with 1 base of the junction left unmatched. CDR1 and CDR2 from the germline V gene are MNHEY and SVGAGI. The length of the CDR3 is 15 residues. The CDR3 DNA follows: TGTGCCAGCAGTTACTCTGGGACAGCTAATGAAAAACTGTTTTTT. This translates into CASSYSGTANEKLFF.

The V call is TRBV4-1, the J call TRBJ1-5; D ambiguous. V lost 0 bases and J lost 3, with 9 bases in between. The CDR3 has 15 amino acids. Germline V gives CDR1 MGHRA, CDR2 YSYEKL. The CDR3 nucleotides read TGCGCCAGCAGCCAAGATCACGGGGTCAATCAGCCCCAGCATTTT. Its protein product is CASSQDHGVNQPQHF.

This clone was counted once. This chain joins TRBV27 and TRBJ1-5; TRBD1 aligns across 9 bases. Germline-derived CDR1 and CDR2 are MNHEY and SMNVEV (reference sequence). CDR3 length: 14 residues. The trim removed 4 bases at V and 6 bases at J, leaving 4 bases unmatched. CDR3: CASSSDRGSQPQHF. The CDR3 region has the DNA TGTGCCAGCAGTTCTGACAGGGGGTCTCAGCCCCAGCATTTT.

The chain recombines TRBV30 with TRBJ1-3; D uncertain. The length of the CDR3 is 15 residues. Germline CDR1 and CDR2: GTSNPN and SVGIG (reference sequence). Trimming took 3 bases from V and 0 from J, leaving 12 bases between them. Here the CDR3 reads CAWRIRGSSGNTIYF. CDR3 nucleotides: TGTGCCTGGAGGATCCGGGGTTCCTCTGGAAACACCATATATTTT.

For the CDR3, the DNA is TGTGCCAGCAGCGTCCGACAGGATCACACCGGGGAGCTGTTTTTT. Its protein product is CASSVRQDHTGELFF. J is TRBJ2-2 and V is TRBV9; D might be TRBD1 (6 bases). The CDR3 sequence is 15 residues long. The germline V gene has CDR1 SGDLS and CDR2 YYNGEE. V lost 2 bases to trimming and J lost 3 bases, with 11 bases between them.

The rearrangement joins TRBV6-4 to TRBJ2-1; the match to TRBD2 covers 10 bases. The CDR3 loop spans 14 amino acids. The V gene's germline CDR1 is MRHNA and CDR2 SNTAGT. V was pared by 5 bases and J by 3 bases, with 1 base of the junction left unmatched. The CDR3 loop reads CASSLAGDYNEQFF. CDR3 coding DNA: TGTGCCAGCAGTCTAGCGGGAGACTACAATGAGCAGTTCTTC.

V usage is TRBV9 and J usage is TRBJ2-3; TRBD2 matches at 12 bases. The CDR3 has 16 amino acids. The V gene end was trimmed by 0 bases and the J gene end by 3 bases; junction bases not matched to a gene: 2. The germline gives CDR1 SGDLS, CDR2 YYNGEE. The CDR3 DNA reads as TGTGCCAGCAGCGTAGGACTAGCGGGGGTTACAGATACGCAGTATTTT. It specifies CASSVGLAGVTDTQYF.